One sample yielded the 32 T cell receptor beta chains listed below, sequenced in a study of low-dose radiotherapy and immunotherapy resistance in tumors. Alpha- and beta-chain coverage of first-strand cDNA came from TRAV- and TRBV-specific primers. TCRs were amplified for roughly 20 PCR cycles with a constant-region primer and V-primer adapter. TCRdb reprocessed the reads with MiXCR, giving one entry per CDR3 protein. This table holds under 9,500 distinct CDR3 sequences, around 84% found once. All receptors derive from a human donor with advanced metastatic prostate, ovarian, gallbladder or colorectal cancer (not recorded which). This table probably holds off-target reads from a library built for another chain.

The rearrangement links TRBV2 to TRBJ2-3; the D gene is possibly TRBD2 (5 bases). The V end was cut by 10 bases, the J end by 8 bases, with 7 bases between. The CDR3 contains 9 residues. CDR1 is SNHLY and CDR2 is FYNNEI in the germline V gene. The CDR3 region is CATGLTQYF. CDR3 nucleotide sequence: TGTGCCACTGGACTTACGCAGTATTTT. The entire variable domain, with the rest obtained from reference TRBV2 and TRBJ2-3, is as follows: EPEVTQTPSHQVTQMGQEVILRCVPISNHLYFYWYRQILGQKVEFLVSFYNNEISEKSEIFDDQFSVERPDGSNFTLKIRSTKLEDSAMYFCATGLTQYFGPGTRLTVL.

The chain recombines TRBV29-1 with TRBJ2-5; the D is unclear. CDR3 size: 13 residues. Germline V gene sequence: CDR1 SQVTM, CDR2 ANQGSEA. Trimming stripped 1 base from V and 5 bases from J, with 11 bases between. CDR3 coding DNA: TGCAGCGTTGAAGTGTCCGCGGCCGAGACCCAGTACTTC. This translates into CSVEVSAAETQYF.

The rearrangement joins TRBV7-6 to TRBJ1-2; 7 nucleotides match TRBD1. This CDR3 region has 13 residues. The J segment lost 4 bases and the V segment lost 5 bases, leaving 4 bases of the junction unmatched. The V gene's germline CDR1 is SGHVS and CDR2 FNYEAQ. CDR3 sequence (DNA): TGTGCCAGCAGCCCCCGACAGGGCTATGGCTACACCTTC. It yields the protein CASSPRQGYGYTF.

The rearrangement joins TRBV11-2 to TRBJ2-3; TRBD2 matches 7 bases. J lost 8 bases, V lost 1 base, and 6 bases had no gene match. The CDR3 has 14 residues. Germline V gene lookup returns CDR1 SGHAT and CDR2 FQNNGV. The CDR3 nucleotides read TGTGCCAGCAGCTTAGGCACTAGCGTTGGTACGCAGTATTTT. Translating it yields CASSLGTSVGTQYF. Together with reference TRBV11-2 and TRBJ2-3, the CDR3 gives the full variable domain: EAGVAQSPRYKIIEKRQSVAFWCNPISGHATLYWYQQILGQGPKLLIQFQNNGVVDDSQLPKDRFSAERLKGVDSTLKIQPAKLEDSAVYLCASSLGTSVGTQYFGPGTRLTVL.

The rearrangement uses TRBV3-1 and TRBJ2-3; D might be TRBD1 (6 bases). V lost 5 bases and J lost 1, with 16 bases in between. The CDR3 spans 16 residues. Germline V gene lookup returns CDR1 LGHDT and CDR2 YNNKEL (reference sequence). The CDR3 DNA reads TGTGCCAGCAGCTCCCACTCCAGGGGTGGCACAGATACGCAGTATTTT. This codes for CASSSHSRGGTDTQYF.

The V call is TRBV6-1, the J call TRBJ2-3; tentative D call: TRBD2 (6 bases). Germline CDR1 reads MNHNS; CDR2 reads SASEGT. The CDR3 is 13 residues long. Trimming removed 4 bases from V and 3 bases from J, with 8 bases in between. CDR3 loop: CASSAEGTDTQYF. CDR3 bases: TGTGCCAGCAGTGCGGAGGGAACAGATACGCAGTATTTT.

V usage is TRBV7-9 and J usage is TRBJ2-5, with 9 positions matching TRBD1. The CDR3 length is 15 residues. Germline CDR1 is SEHNR and CDR2 is FQNEAQ (reference sequence). After removal of 6 bases from V and 4 bases from J, the junction contained 9 bases not matched to a gene. In DNA, the CDR3 is TGTGCCAGCAGTATACCCGGGACAGGGAGAGAGACCCAGTACTTC. Residues: CASSIPGTGRETQYF.

This chain connects TRBV19 to TRBJ1-6, with D perhaps matching TRBD1 (6 bases). The V end was cut by 7 bases, the J end by 0 bases, with 10 bases between. The CDR3 sequence is 15 residues long. Germline V CDR1 and CDR2: LNHDA, SQIVND (reference sequence). DNA of the CDR3: TGTGCCAGTACCCAACAGGGCTCCTATAATTCACCCCTCCACTTT. This sequence encodes CASTQQGSYNSPLHF.

This chain joins TRBV5-8 and TRBJ2-5, with a possible D match to TRBD1 (5 bases). Germline CDR1 SGHTS, CDR2 YDEGEE. This CDR3 is built from 15 residues. V was pared by 4 bases and J by 2 bases, with 15 bases between. CDR3 sequence: CASSKTANPQETQYF. The DNA for the CDR3 is TGTGCCAGCAGCAAGACAGCAAATCCTCAAGAGACCCAGTACTTC.

This chain links TRBV29-1 with TRBJ2-3; TRBD2 aligns across 9 bases. Germline CDR1 reads SQVTM; CDR2 reads ANQGSEA. This CDR3 is built from 14 residues. The CDR3 sequence: CTMMPSGGTDTQYF. CDR3 sequence (DNA): TGCACCATGATGCCTAGCGGGGGCACAGATACGCAGTATTTT.

The chain has TRBV7-9 and TRBJ1-1, with D uncertain. Trimming took off 6 bases at V and 8 bases at J, with 31 bases between the two ends. Germline V CDR1 and CDR2: SEHNR, FQNEAQ (reference sequence). This CDR3 is built from 18 residues. The CDR3 region is CASRPAGLRHPYSAEAFF. The DNA for the CDR3 is TGTGCCAGCAGGCCCGCTGGGCTCCGTCACCCGTATTCGGCCGAAGCTTTCTTT.

This chain links TRBV4-1 with TRBJ1-1; unclear D gene. Germline CDR1 and CDR2: MGHRA and YSYEKL. This CDR3 contains 12 residues. Trimming removed 0 bases from V and 10 bases from J, with 9 bases in between. The DNA of the CDR3 is TGCGCCAGCAGCCAAGAAGGACTGCTAGCTTTCTTT. Translated, it gives CASSQEGLLAFF.

This chain connects TRBV21-1 to TRBJ1-4; the listed D gene, TRBD1, was not tested against the DNA. TRBV21-1 is reported as a pseudogene. The CDR3 has 15 residues. The CDR3 here is CASSKARGQEEKLFF. CDR3 in DNA: TGTGCCAGCAGCAAAGCCAGGGGGCAGGAGGAAAAACTGTTTTTT.

This chain links TRBV7-2 with TRBJ2-1; no reliable D call. This CDR3 has 15 amino acids. From germline, CDR1 is SGHTA and CDR2 FQGNSA. V gave up 0 bases and J gave up 0 bases, with 6 bases separating them. CDR3 DNA sequence: TGTGCCAGCAGCTTAGCGGGTAACTCCTACAATGAGCAGTTCTTC. Protein sequence: CASSLAGNSYNEQFF.

This chain connects TRBV7-2 to TRBJ2-1; TRBD2 agrees at 8 bases. Germline CDR1 reads SGHTA; CDR2 reads FQGNSA. J lost 6 bases, V lost 8 bases, and 12 bases had no gene match. The CDR3 loop spans 15 amino acids. DNA for the CDR3: TGTGCCAGCCGGTCCAGGCTAGCGGGCTTCAATGAGCAGTTCTTC. Its translation is CASRSRLAGFNEQFF.

The V call is TRBV4-3, the J call TRBJ2-4; D is ambiguous. The CDR3 sequence is 15 residues long. Per germline, CDR1 LGHNA and CDR2 YSLEER. The V and J ends lost 0 bases and 9 bases respectively, with 15 bases between them. The CDR3 here is CASSQDGTVYAIQYF. CDR3 DNA: TGCGCCAGCAGCCAAGATGGAACAGTGTACGCCATTCAGTACTTC.

This clonotype came up a few times. The chain couples TRBV29-1 to TRBJ2-2; 9 bases fit TRBD2. CDR1 SQVTM and CDR2 ANQGSEA come from the germline V gene. CDR3 size: 16 residues. The J segment lost 2 bases and the V segment lost 1 base, leaving 5 bases of the junction unmatched. Here the CDR3 reads CSVEALAGPNTGELFF. In nucleotides, the CDR3 is TGCAGCGTTGAAGCTCTAGCGGGGCCAAACACCGGGGAGCTGTTTTTT.

The gene calls are TRBV19 and TRBJ1-5, with unresolved D. Germline V gene sequence: CDR1 LNHDA, CDR2 SQIVND (reference sequence). CDR3 length: 17 residues. V lost 7 bases to trimming and J lost 6 bases, with 25 bases between them. The CDR3 region is CASIVSRQVRFFQPQHF. DNA of the CDR3: TGTGCCAGTATAGTCTCCCGACAAGTAAGATTTTTTCAGCCCCAGCATTTT.

The V call is TRBV3-1, the J call TRBJ1-1, with 9 nucleotides matching TRBD1. The CDR3 runs to 18 residues. The trim removed 4 bases at V and 0 bases at J, leaving 12 bases unmatched. The germline gives CDR1 LGHDT, CDR2 YNNKEL (reference sequence). The CDR3, as DNA: TGTGCCAGCAGCCCTTACCAGGGACAGGGTTTTATGAACACTGAAGCTTTCTTT. Protein sequence: CASSPYQGQGFMNTEAFF.

V is TRBV3-1 and J is TRBJ2-4; TRBD2 is a possible D gene (6 bases). The germline gives CDR1 LGHDT, CDR2 YNNKEL (reference sequence). The CDR3 covers 17 residues. With 4 bases removed from V and 0 bases from J, the gap between germline ends came to 16 bases. The CDR3: CASSPGVQELAKNIQYF. CDR3 nucleotides: TGTGCCAGCAGCCCGGGGGTACAAGAACTAGCCAAAAACATTCAGTACTTC.

The V and J genes are TRBV2 and TRBJ1-2; D possibly corresponds to TRBD1 (6 bases). Germline assignment: CDR1 SNHLY and CDR2 FYNNEI. The V end was cut by 7 bases, the J end by 5 bases, with 14 bases between. The CDR3 has 13 residues. The CDR3 region is CASTPRQGYGYTF. The CDR3 nucleotides read TGTGCCAGCACCCCACGGCAGGGGTATGGCTACACCTTC.

The genes are TRBV20-1 and TRBJ2-3, with unresolved D. Trimming cost V 1 base and J 4 bases, with 9 bases left between them. Germline V CDR1 and CDR2: DFQATT, SNEGSKA (reference sequence). The CDR3 contains 13 residues. CDR3 bases: TGCAGTGCTAGAGGCAGAAGCGCAGATACGCAGTATTTT. It codes for CSARGRSADTQYF.

This rearrangement joins TRBV29-1 to TRBJ2-7; TRBD1 might be the D (5 bases). The V gene lost 7 bases and the J gene lost 5 bases, with 15 bases spanning the gap. This CDR3 is built from 12 residues. CDR1 is SQVTM and CDR2 is ANQGSEA in the germline V gene. CDR3: CSAAQGANEQYF. DNA of the CDR3: TGCAGCGCCGCCCAAGGGGCCAACGAGCAGTACTTC.

This clonotype has just a few counts. The CDR3 spells CASSPPGLGGETQYF. CDR3 bases: TGTGCCAGCAGCCCCCCGGGACTAGGGGGTGAGACCCAGTACTTC. The chain employs TRBV5-5 and TRBJ2-5; 8 bases match TRBD2. Trimming took 4 bases from V and 5 from J; bases not matched to a gene: 10. Germline CDR1 and CDR2: SGHKS and YYEKEE (reference sequence). CDR3 length: 15 residues. The full variable domain, in which reference TRBV5-5 and TRBJ2-5 provide the parts outside the CDR3, is DAGVTQSPTHLIKTRGQQVTLRCSPISGHKSVSWYQQVLGQGPQFIFQYYEKEERGRGNFPDRFSARQFPNYSSELNVNALLLGDSALYLCASSPPGLGGETQYFGPGTRLLVL.

The chain has TRBV7-8 and TRBJ2-5, with 10 bases aligning to TRBD2. V gave up 3 bases and J gave up 4 bases; unmatched junction bases: 5. Looked up from germline, CDR1 is SGHVS and CDR2 is FQNEAQ. The CDR3 length is 15 residues. CDR3 in DNA: TGTGCCAGCAGCTTTAGCGGGGGGCGTGGAGAGACCCAGTACTTC. Amino acid sequence: CASSFSGGRGETQYF.

The V and J genes are TRBV7-2 and TRBJ1-1; D unclear. The CDR3 covers 13 residues. Trimming shortened V by 1 base and J by 5 bases, and 8 bases separated the two germline ends. The V gene's germline CDR1 is SGHTA and CDR2 FQGNSA. The CDR3: CASSLGSRTEAFF. For the CDR3, the DNA is TGTGCCAGCAGCTTAGGCTCCAGGACTGAAGCTTTCTTT. The variable domain in full, completed from reference TRBV7-2 and TRBJ1-1, reads GAGVSQSPSNKVTEKGKDVELRCDPISGHTALYWYRQSLGQGLEFLIYFQGNSAPDKSGLPSDRFSAERTGGSVSTLTIQRTQQEDSAVYLCASSLGSRTEAFFGQGTRLTVV.

The chain carries TRBV2 and TRBJ2-7; 7 bases are shared with TRBD2. Germline loops: CDR1 SNHLY, CDR2 FYNNEI. This CDR3 has 12 residues. Trimming removed 5 bases from V and 6 bases from J; junction bases left unmatched: 4. The CDR3 protein is CASSYGGSEQYF. The DNA of the CDR3 is TGTGCCAGCAGTTACGGGGGGTCCGAGCAGTACTTC.

The CDR3 bases are TGTGCCAGCAGTTACTCGAACTTAGAGCCGGCCGGCTCCTACGAGCAGTACTTC. It is translated as CASSYSNLEPAGSYEQYF. J is TRBJ2-7 and V is TRBV6-2 or TRBV6-3; D is undetermined. The germline gives CDR1 MNHEY, CDR2 SVGEGT. CDR3 length: 18 amino acids. Trimming removed 0 bases from V and 0 bases from J, with 18 bases in between.

The chain's CDR3 is CASSLEFSSYEQYF. In nucleotides, the CDR3 is TGTGCCAGCAGCTTAGAGTTCAGCTCCTACGAGCAGTACTTC. This chain uses TRBV7-8 with TRBJ2-7, with no clear D. Germline values: CDR1 SGHVS, CDR2 FQNEAQ. The CDR3 contains 14 residues. Trimming cost V 1 base and J 0 bases, with 7 bases left between them.

The chain recombines TRBV29-1 with TRBJ2-5; D not resolved. There are 13 residues in the CDR3. Germline CDR1 is SQVTM and CDR2 is ANQGSEA. V lost 3 bases and J lost 5, with 13 bases in between. This chain's CDR3 is CSVETVGVETQYF. In DNA, the CDR3 is TGCAGCGTTGAGACCGTAGGTGTGGAGACCCAGTACTTC.

The chain is built from TRBV7-3 and TRBJ2-7, with D perhaps TRBD1 or TRBD2 (5 bases each). The CDR3 length is 15 residues. Trimming stripped 1 base from V and 2 bases from J, with 12 bases between. Germline V gives CDR1 SGHTA, CDR2 FQGTGA. The CDR3 nucleotides read TGTGCCAGCAGCTTAAGTGGGGGTATCGCCTACGAGCAGTACTTC. The encoded protein is CASSLSGGIAYEQYF. The variable domain in full, completed from reference TRBV7-3 and TRBJ2-7, reads GAGVSQTPSNKVTEKGKYVELRCDPISGHTALYWYRQSLGQGPEFLIYFQGTGAADDSGLPNDRFFAVRPEGSVSTLKIQRTERGDSAVYLCASSLSGGIAYEQYFGPGTRLTVT.

The V gene is TRBV19, the J gene TRBJ2-4; the D is unclear. Germline values: CDR1 LNHDA, CDR2 SQIVND (reference sequence). V lost 5 bases, J lost 6 bases, and 14 bases lay in between. The CDR3 totals 14 residues. The CDR3 DNA sequence: TGTGCCAGTAGTGATGGGCGCCGTGGAAACATTCAGTACTTC. Amino acid sequence: CASSDGRRGNIQYF.